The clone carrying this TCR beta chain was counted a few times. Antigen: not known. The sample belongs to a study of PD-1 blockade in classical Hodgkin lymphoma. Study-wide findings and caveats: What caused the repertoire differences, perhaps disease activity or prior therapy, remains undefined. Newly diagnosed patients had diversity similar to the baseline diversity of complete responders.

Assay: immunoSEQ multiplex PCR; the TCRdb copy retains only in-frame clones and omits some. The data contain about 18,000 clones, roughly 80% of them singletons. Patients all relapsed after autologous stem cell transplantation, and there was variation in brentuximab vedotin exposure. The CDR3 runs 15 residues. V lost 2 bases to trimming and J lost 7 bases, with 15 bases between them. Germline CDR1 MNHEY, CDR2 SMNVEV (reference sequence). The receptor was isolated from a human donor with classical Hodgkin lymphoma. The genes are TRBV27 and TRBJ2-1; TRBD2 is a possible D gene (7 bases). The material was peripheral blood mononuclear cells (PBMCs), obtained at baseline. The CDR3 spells CASSLAIGGVNEQFF. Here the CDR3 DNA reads TGTGCCAGCAGTTTAGCAATAGGGGGGGTAAATGAGCAGTTCTTC.